Listed here are 20 T cell receptor beta chains from one sample, sequenced in a study of memory CD8 T cells in hepatitis C reinfection. Libraries were prepared by immunoSEQ multiplex PCR; TCRdb keeps only in-frame clonotypes and omits some of them. The sample records under 60,000 clones, 89% being singletons. Time point indicated: pre-reinfection, 55 to 20 weeks before reinfection detection. The sorted cells went straight to TCR sequencing with no prior in vitro expansion. The sample taken for sequencing was naive CD8+ T cells sorted from blood. The receptor source for this set is a man between 18 and 29 years old with hepatitis C virus infection.

The J gene is TRBJ2-7, the V gene TRBV21-1; TRBD2, the table's D call, was not compared with the DNA. TRBV21-1 is designated a pseudogene. CDR3 size: 20 residues. The CDR3 loop reads CASSKSLGYKRGTVLYEQYF. In nucleotides, the CDR3 is TGTGCCAGCAGCAAAAGTCTTGGTTACAAGCGGGGGACAGTCTTATACGAGCAGTACTTC.

The chain employs TRBV7-9 and TRBJ1-2, with D possibly matching TRBD1 (5 bases). Trimming took 5 bases from V and 2 from J, leaving 9 bases between them. The CDR3 has 13 amino acids. CDR1 and CDR2 from the germline V gene are SEHNR and FQNEAQ (reference sequence). The DNA for the CDR3 is TGTGCCAGCAGCCCCTCAGGGAACTATGGCTACACCTTC. Translated, it gives CASSPSGNYGYTF.

Concerning this clone: At one end the junction does not follow the germline gene, possibly because of a read error. The chain combines TRBV7-9 with TRBJ2-1; 7 bases align to TRBD1. The germline V gene encodes CDR1 SEHNR and CDR2 FQNEAQ (reference sequence). The CDR3 consists of 11 residues. CDR3 sequence: CASSTGTVGIF. CDR3 bases: TGTGCCAGCAGCACCGGGACAGTGGGGATCTTC.

V usage is TRBV5-1 and J usage is TRBJ1-1, with D perhaps TRBD1 (6 bases). The germline V gene has CDR1 SGHRS and CDR2 YFSETQ. Trimming pared 2 bases from V and 1 base from J, leaving 15 bases between. This CDR3 is 16 amino acids long. The CDR3 DNA reads as TGCGCCAGCAGCTTCCCCGGGGGGCGGGAGAACACTGAAGCTTTCTTT. This codes for CASSFPGGRENTEAFF.

About this clone itself: A junction boundary mismatches the germline segment, possibly from a read error. In the same sample, other DNA sequences code for this CDR3. This chain connects TRBV10-3 to TRBJ2-1; D ambiguous. The CDR3 is made up of 14 amino acids. In germline, CDR1 is ENHRY, CDR2 SYGVKD. The CDR3 DNA reads as TGCGCCATCAGTGAGGCGGTCTCCTACAATGAGCAGTTCTTC. Translated: CAISEAVSYNEQFF.

The genes are TRBV4-1 and TRBJ2-7, with TRBD1 identical over 8 bases. There are 15 residues in the CDR3. From germline, CDR1 is MGHRA and CDR2 YSYEKL. The V gene end was trimmed by 3 bases and the J gene end by 3 bases; junction bases not matched to a gene: 7. The CDR3 DNA follows: TGCGCCAGCAGCCAGGAAGTAGGACAGGGCTACGAGCAGTACGTC. Amino acids: CASSQEVGQGYEQYV.

The CDR3 region is CASNGGYTEAFF. In DNA, the CDR3 is TGTGCCAGCAATGGGGGGTACACTGAAGCTTTCTTT. The chain links TRBV6-5 to TRBJ1-1; a possible D gene is TRBD1 (5 bases). The germline gives CDR1 MNHEY, CDR2 SVGAGI. CDR3 length: 12 residues. V lost 7 bases to trimming and J lost 3 bases, with 9 bases between them.

V gene TRBV15 combines with J gene TRBJ2-5, with a tentative D call TRBD1 (8 bases). The DNA end is a closer match to TRBJ2-7, so the J assignment may be wrong. The length of the CDR3 is 16 residues. Germline V CDR1 and CDR2: LNHNV, YYDKDF (reference sequence). The CDR3: CATSSGGQGLFYEQYF. CDR3 in DNA: TGTGCCACCAGCTCGGGAGGACAGGGTTTATTCTACGAGCAGTACTTC.

The rearrangement uses TRBV4-3 and TRBJ2-1, with unresolved D. Trimming pared 1 base from V and 0 bases from J, leaving 10 bases between. Per the germline V gene, CDR1 is LGHNA and CDR2 is YSLEER. There are 16 residues in the CDR3. CDR3 nucleotide sequence: TGCGCCAGCAGCCAAGGGTTTAGCAGCTCCTACAATGAGCAGTTCTTC. This translates into CASSQGFSSSYNEQFF.

The V call is TRBV4-2, the J call TRBJ2-7; TRBD2 aligns across 9 bases. Germline trimming cut 4 bases from V and 6 bases from J; bases unmatched to any gene: 13. There are 16 residues in the CDR3. Germline values: CDR1 LGHNA, CDR2 YNFKEQ. DNA of the CDR3: TGTGCCAGCAGCCCTGCTGTAGCGGGAGAGTTAGGCGAGCAGTACTTC. It yields the protein CASSPAVAGELGEQYF.

V gene TRBV27 combines with J gene TRBJ2-1; 7 nucleotides match TRBD1. Germline trimming cut 6 bases from V and 4 bases from J; bases unmatched to any gene: 12. Looked up from germline, CDR1 is MNHEY and CDR2 is SMNVEV (reference sequence). The CDR3 sequence is 16 residues long. Here the CDR3 reads CASSLGQSPLYNEQFF. The CDR3 DNA reads as TGTGCCAGCAGCTTGGGACAGTCGCCCCTTTACAATGAGCAGTTCTTC.

V and J are TRBV7-9 and TRBJ2-7, with D possibly being TRBD1 (6 bases). Germline V gene lookup returns CDR1 SEHNR and CDR2 FQNEAQ (reference sequence). There are 16 residues in the CDR3. V dropped 5 bases and J dropped 2 bases, with 19 bases sitting between them. CDR3 region: CASSPSPGAWAYEQYF. CDR3 in DNA: TGTGCCAGCAGCCCGTCACCAGGGGCCTGGGCCTACGAGCAGTACTTC.

The genes are TRBV7-9 and TRBJ2-7, with TRBD2 matching 10 bases. Germline V gene sequence: CDR1 SEHNR, CDR2 FQNEAQ (reference sequence). The CDR3 totals 15 residues. Trimming removed 5 bases from V and 3 bases from J; junction bases left unmatched: 7. CDR3 loop: CASSPWTSGDYEQYF. CDR3 sequence (DNA): TGTGCCAGCAGCCCATGGACTAGCGGCGACTACGAGCAGTACTTC.

Only one count was recorded for this clone. The V call is TRBV2, the J call TRBJ2-5, with 12 nucleotides matching TRBD2. The junction had 12 bases not matched to a gene; V was cut back by 3 bases and J by 7 bases. The germline gives CDR1 SNHLY, CDR2 FYNNEI. This CDR3 region has 17 residues. For the CDR3, the DNA is TGTGCCAGCAGTGACCCCCGACGGACTAGCGGGAAAGGGACCCAGTACTTC. Protein: CASSDPRRTSGKGTQYF.

The chain couples TRBV27 to TRBJ1-4; unclear D gene. CDR3 length: 17 amino acids. V was pared by 7 bases and J by 3 bases, with 21 bases between. The V gene's germline CDR1 is MNHEY and CDR2 SMNVEV (reference sequence). The CDR3 DNA follows: TGTGCCAGCACCTTGCGGGGTCCCCTTGGATCTAATGAAAAACTGTTTTTT. Translation gives CASTLRGPLGSNEKLFF.

V and J are TRBV7-7 and TRBJ2-5; 9 bases fit TRBD2. The germline V gene encodes CDR1 SSHAT and CDR2 FNYEAQ (reference sequence). The CDR3 covers 15 residues. J was trimmed by 5 bases and V by 2 bases; bases with no gene match: 6. CDR3 in amino acids: CASSLRTSEYETQYF. The CDR3 DNA reads as TGTGCCAGCAGCTTAAGGACTAGCGAGTACGAGACCCAGTACTTC.

The V gene is TRBV7-8, the J gene TRBJ1-5; D is unclear. The length of the CDR3 is 15 residues. V was pared by 5 bases and J by 6 bases, with 17 bases between. Germline lookup yields CDR1 SGHVS and CDR2 FQNEAQ. The CDR3 DNA follows: TGTGCCAGCAGCCCCCGCCCTTCGGGGTTTCAGCCCCAGCATTTT. Translation: CASSPRPSGFQPQHF. The full variable domain, rest sourced from reference TRBV7-8 and TRBJ1-5, is GAGVSQSPRYKVAKRGQDVALRCDPISGHVSLFWYQQALGQGPEFLTYFQNEAQLDKSGLPSDRFFAERPEGSVSTLKIQRTQQEDSAVYLCASSPRPSGFQPQHFGDGTRLSIL.

The J gene is TRBJ1-5, the V gene TRBV2, with 8 nucleotides matching TRBD1. The CDR3 runs 15 residues. The germline CDR1 and CDR2 sequences are SNHLY and FYNNEI. Losses at the gene ends were 10 bases for V and 3 bases for J; bases not matched to a gene: 11. This CDR3 is CATGQGMGFNQPQHF. The CDR3 coding sequence is TGTGCCACCGGACAGGGCATGGGGTTCAATCAGCCCCAGCATTTT.

The chain carries TRBV27 and TRBJ1-1, with D possibly being TRBD1 (5 bases). The V end was cut by 5 bases, the J end by 2 bases, with 12 bases between. Germline V gene lookup returns CDR1 MNHEY and CDR2 SMNVEV (reference sequence). The CDR3 is 14 amino acids. This chain's CDR3 is CASSVDSHNTEAFF. For the CDR3, the DNA is TGTGCCAGCAGTGTTGACAGCCACAACACTGAAGCTTTCTTT.

The V call is TRBV2, the J call TRBJ2-2; the match to TRBD2 covers 8 bases. V was pared by 6 bases and J by 1 base, with 7 bases of the junction left unmatched. Germline CDR1 SNHLY, CDR2 FYNNEI. CDR3 size: 16 residues. The CDR3 nucleotides read TGTGCCAGCAGAGAGTCGGGACTAGAGAACACCGGGGAGCTGTTTTTT. Translation: CASRESGLENTGELFF.